The clone carrying this T cell receptor (beta chain) has just one count. The target antigen is unknown. This sample was taken from a study of persistence of HIV-infected CD4 T cells. Overall study findings and caveats: Degenerate expanded CDR3beta sequences were enriched among CMV- and Gag-responding cells.

This CDR3 has 15 residues. Trimming stripped 4 bases from V and 2 bases from J, with 15 bases between. The germline gives CDR1 SGHRS, CDR2 YFSETQ. Cells were stimulated nonspecifically with anti-CD3/anti-CD28 magnetic beads. Sorting selected CD4+ T cells upregulating both CD40 ligand and CD69. Donors had CD4+ T cell counts above 400 cells/uL and were CMV-seropositive. PBMCs were depleted of CD8+ T cells before stimulation. This was the immunoSEQ version 4 assay in survey mode. The method was immunoSEQ multiplex PCR; TCRdb's version includes in-frame clones alone and lacks a portion of them. This sample has 40,000 or so clones, with roughly nine tenths found just once.

Specimen: CD4+ T cells sorted from PBMCs after approximately 18-hour stimulation, collected from a patient who received antiretroviral therapy. The chain couples TRBV5-1 to TRBJ1-1, with unresolved D. This receptor was obtained from an adult man with HIV who was CMV-seropositive. The CDR3 sequence is CASSPGPTGNTEAFF. The CDR3 DNA reads as TGCGCCAGCAGCCCTGGACCAACGGGTAACACTGAAGCTTTCTTT. The whole variable domain, filled in from reference TRBV5-1 and TRBJ1-1, reads KAGVTQTPRYLIKTRGQQVTLSCSPISGHRSVSWYQQTPGQGLQFLFEYFSETQRNKGNFPGRFSGRQFSNSRSEMNVSTLELGDSALYLCASSPGPTGNTEAFFGQGTRLTVV.